This record concerns one TCR beta chain sequence. This CDR3 comprises 12 residues. V lost 9 bases and J lost 5; bases outside the gene matches: 8. In germline, CDR1 is SGHKS, CDR2 YYEKEE (reference sequence). These data are taken from a study of blood T cell repertoires in COVID-19. Study in general: Specimens from acute and convalescent COVID-19 originated in the United States, Italy and Spain. T cells, B-cell-depleted T cells, or PBMCs supplied cDNA or gDNA.

Per the authors' pipeline: Using reference gene primer amplification, nucleated cell counts were estimated. Sequencing was performed with immunoSEQ multiplex PCR; in TCRdb, only in-frame clones are kept and a portion is missing. V, J and clone size derive from that table, while D and trimming were established from the DNA sequence. The sample has 6,500 to 8,000 clones, more than 80% seen once; the top ten hold roughly 9.7%. The receptor was derived from a human donor with active COVID-19. The donor label of this sample is uncertain. Sequenced: peripheral blood. The chain joins TRBV5-5 to TRBJ2-7; the match to TRBD1 covers 7 bases. The CDR3 bases are TGTGCCACCGCGCTACAGGGGAACGAGCAGTACTTC. It specifies CATALQGNEQYF.